This T cell receptor beta chain comes out of a study of shared clonotypes between healthy human individuals. The authors distributed each subset's genomic DNA evenly over several immunoSEQ plates. Input per replicate PCR of unsorted PBMC was 300 ng DNA, corresponding to around 28,000 T cell genomes. Per the authors' pipeline: Junction-only sequences produced by ImmunoSEQ had no quality scores, so filtering differed. The table came from immunoSEQ multiplex PCR; TCRdb's copy has only in-frame clones and leaves some out. From that table come the V and J calls and clone size; the DNA was used to work out D and trimming. The sample shows 450,000 or so clones, around 77% of them seen only once. This clone was found a few times. Germline-derived CDR1 and CDR2 are ENHRY and SYGVKD. J lost 14 bases, V lost 4 bases, and 8 bases had no gene match. This CDR3 spans 14 amino acids.

The receptor's source is a woman aged 40 to 55 in good health. Some clones in this sample may be carry-over from other donors' samples. The chain has TRBV10-3 and TRBJ1-4, with 12 nucleotides matching TRBD1. The sample taken for sequencing was PBMCs. The CDR3 here is CAISAGTGGRRLFF. CDR3 DNA sequence: TGTGCCATCAGTGCAGGGACAGGGGGCCGGCGGCTGTTTTTT.